Listed below are T cell receptor beta chains from one sample, sequenced in a study of technical replicates of blood from four donors. Using immunoSEQ multiplex PCR, the repertoire was profiled, and TCRdb retains in-frame clones only, with some absent. The sample records tens of thousands of clones, around 94% being singletons. Sequencing was done on a sample of T cells isolated from PBMCs. Receptor source: a human donor in good health. CDR3s include the opening cysteine and the closing phenylalanine or tryptophan. D genes are given only for firm matches. Expanded clones are given a class, and other clones once, few, many or no size at all.

v_gene	d_gene	abundance	j_gene	CDR3nt	CDR3aa
TRBV19	NA	NA	TRBJ2-3	TGTGCCAGTAGTATGACGGGAGTCACAGATACGCAGTATTTT	CASSMTGVTDTQYF
TRBV7-9	TRBD1	NA	TRBJ2-7	TGTGCCAGCAGTTATACAGGGGCGAACGAGCAGTACTTC	CASSYTGANEQYF
TRBV27	NA	NA	TRBJ1-5	TGTGCCAGCAGTTTCGGCCGGAGTCAGCCCCAGCATTTT	CASSFGRSQPQHF
TRBV4-2	NA	NA	TRBJ1-1	TGTGCCAGCAGCCAAGCTGAGGGATGGTACACTGAAGCTTTCTTT	CASSQAEGWYTEAFF
TRBV4-1	NA	once	TRBJ2-1	TGCGCCAGCGGGCTCAATGAGCAGTTCTTC	CASGLNEQFF
TRBV29-1	NA	NA	TRBJ2-5	TGCAGCGTTGGGGGGGTACTTGCTCAAGAGACCCAGTACTTC	CSVGGVLAQETQYF
TRBV2	TRBD1	NA	TRBJ2-7	TGTGCCAGCAGTGAAGGACAAGGACAGGGAAACTACGAGCAGTACTTC	CASSEGQGQGNYEQYF
TRBV11-2	NA	NA	TRBJ1-1	TGTGCCAGCAGCTTAGGTGACGGACAGATCACTGAAGCTTTCTTT	CASSLGDGQITEAFF
TRBV19	TRBD1	NA	TRBJ1-2	TGTGCCAGTAGTATAGGACAGGGCCATGGCTACACCTTC	CASSIGQGHGYTF
TRBV6-5	NA	NA	TRBJ2-5	TGTGCCAGCAGTTACTCGAGGGAGCGGCCCAGCCAGACCCAGTACTTC	CASSYSRERPSQTQYF
TRBV9	TRBD1	NA	TRBJ2-1	TGTGCCAGCAGCTTAACTCGGGACAGTTCCGATTCCTACAATGAGCAGTTCTTC	CASSLTRDSSDSYNEQFF
TRBV7-9	TRBD2	NA	TRBJ2-2	TGTGCCAGCAGCTTAGTTGCTAGCGGGAGAACCGGGGAGCTGTTTTTT	CASSLVASGRTGELFF
TRBV6-6	NA	NA	TRBJ1-1	TGTGCCAGCAGCGTGGACACGAACACTGAAGCTTTCTTT	CASSVDTNTEAFF
TRBV28	NA	NA	TRBJ1-5	TGTGCCAGTAAGGAGGCTCTCGAACTCAATCAGCCCCAGCATTTT	CASKEALELNQPQHF
TRBV6-5	TRBD2	NA	TRBJ2-3	TGTGCCAGCAAATTCTTGAGGGAGGGTACAGATACGCAGTATTTT	CASKFLREGTDTQYF
TRBV2	TRBD1	NA	TRBJ1-5	TGTGCCAGCAGTCTGGCAGGGGGAATTCAGCCCCAGCATTTT	CASSLAGGIQPQHF
TRBV27	NA	NA	TRBJ2-2	TGTGCCAGCAGTTTATCAGAAGTAGCCGGGGAGCTGTTTTTT	CASSLSEVAGELFF
TRBV18	TRBD2	NA	TRBJ2-3	TGTGCCAGCTCACCGGGACTAGCGGGAGGCACAGATACGCAGTATTTT	CASSPGLAGGTDTQYF
TRBV6-6	NA	NA	TRBJ1-5	TGTGCCAGCAGTTCCCAGGGTGCGGAGCCCCAGCATTTT	CASSSQGAEPQHF
TRBV30	NA	NA	TRBJ1-1	TGTGCCTGGACCCTTGACAGTTACACTGAAGCTTTCTTT	CAWTLDSYTEAFF
TRBV21-1	NA	NA	TRBJ1-1	TGTGCCAGCAGCGGTGAAGGGACAGGTCAGACTTACACTGAAGCTTTCTTT	CASSGEGTGQTYTEAFF
TRBV25-1	TRBD2	NA	TRBJ2-3	TGTGCCAGCAGTGACGAGCGGGAGGCCACAGATACGCAGTATTTT	CASSDEREATDTQYF
TRBV19	NA	NA	TRBJ2-7	TGTGCCAGTAGTACGACAGCTTCCTACGAGCAGTACTTC	CASSTTASYEQYF
TRBV10-3	TRBD2	NA	TRBJ2-1	TGTGCCATCAGTGGAGGAGCGGGAGCCAATGAGCAGTTCTTC	CAISGGAGANEQFF
TRBV28	NA	once	TRBJ2-1	TGTGCCAGCAGTTTATTCTCCTCGGAGGACAATGAGCAGTTCTTC	CASSLFSSEDNEQFF
TRBV18	NA	NA	TRBJ2-7	TGTGCCAGCTCACCTTATTCTAGGGGCCGCTTCGAGCAGTACTTC	CASSPYSRGRFEQYF
TRBV29-1	TRBD1	NA	TRBJ1-2	TGCAGCGTTGAAGGAGACCCGGGACAGGGTGAAGGCTACACCTTC	CSVEGDPGQGEGYTF
TRBV7-9	TRBD1	NA	TRBJ2-2	TGTGCCAGCAGCGGGACAGGGGGAACCGGGGAGCTGTTTTTT	CASSGTGGTGELFF
TRBV7-2	TRBD2	NA	TRBJ2-5	TGTGCCAGCAGCACAAGGACTAGCAGTGAGACCCAGTACTTC	CASSTRTSSETQYF
TRBV2	TRBD1	once	TRBJ1-5	TGTGCCAGCGGACAGGGGAATCAGCCCCAGCATTTT	CASGQGNQPQHF
TRBV19	TRBD1	NA	TRBJ1-4	TGTGCCAGTAGTCCGAGGACAGGGACTGAAAAACTGTTTTTT	CASSPRTGTEKLFF
TRBV4-1	NA	NA	TRBJ2-5	TGCGCCAGCAGCCAAGAGGAGGGCCCTTGGGAGACCCAGTACTTC	CASSQEEGPWETQYF
TRBV5-8	TRBD2	NA	TRBJ2-1	TGTGCCAGCAGCCCGGACGCGGGAGGTTATTACAATGAGCAGTTCTTC	CASSPDAGGYYNEQFF
TRBV28	NA	NA	TRBJ2-1	TGTGCCAGCAGTTTATCGATTATCAGGGGATGGAGATACAATGAGCAGTTCTTC	CASSLSIIRGWRYNEQFF
TRBV7-8	TRBD2	NA	TRBJ2-5	TGTGCCAGCAGCTCCGGGAGGAGAAAAGAGACCCAGTACTTC	CASSSGRRKETQYF
TRBV6-1	NA	NA	TRBJ2-7	TGTGCCAGCAGTGAGGAACAGGACCACGAGCAGTACTTC	CASSEEQDHEQYF
TRBV6-6	NA	NA	TRBJ1-1	TGTGCCAGCAGTCACTATGAGGTTTCCATGAACACTGAAGCTTTCTTT	CASSHYEVSMNTEAFF
TRBV19	NA	NA	TRBJ1-5	TGTGCCAGTAGTATGGGGGGGGATAGAGCCCAGCATTTT	CASSMGGDRAQHF
TRBV7-2	TRBD1	NA	TRBJ2-7	TGTGCCAGCAGCTTAAATGGACAGGGGGCGATTTACGAGCAGTACTTC	CASSLNGQGAIYEQYF
TRBV7-2	TRBD2	NA	TRBJ2-1	TGTGCCAGCAGCTTAGGACTAGCGGAGCAGTTCTTC	CASSLGLAEQFF
TRBV6-5	TRBD1	once	TRBJ1-2	TGTGCCAGCAGTCCAACCTACAGGGGTGGCTACACCTTC	CASSPTYRGGYTF
TRBV30	TRBD1	NA	TRBJ2-7	TGTGCCTGGAGTGTCAGTAAAGTGGGACAGCCCTACGAGCAGTACTTC	CAWSVSKVGQPYEQYF
TRBV7-2	NA	NA	TRBJ1-3	TGTGCCAGCAGCTCTTACAGGGAATTAAACACCATATATTTT	CASSSYRELNTIYF
TRBV30	NA	NA	TRBJ2-7	TGTGCCTGGAGTGTGAGCATTCACGAGCAGTACTTC	CAWSVSIHEQYF
TRBV19	NA	NA	TRBJ2-1	TGTGCCAGTAGTATAGCTCGGGGCAATGAGCAGTTCTTC	CASSIARGNEQFF
TRBV28	NA	NA	TRBJ2-7	TGTGCCAGCAGCCCTGCGGGCTACTCCTACGAGCAGTACTTC	CASSPAGYSYEQYF
TRBV10-1	NA	NA	TRBJ2-1	TGCGCCAGCAGCGGGGAGACATACAATGAGCAGTTCTTC	CASSGETYNEQFF
TRBV9	TRBD1	NA	TRBJ2-7	TGTGCCAGCAGCTTAGGTGGACAGGGGCTGGACGAGCAGTACTTC	CASSLGGQGLDEQYF
TRBV13	TRBD1	NA	TRBJ2-5	TGTGCCAGCAGCCACCACGGACAGGGACCACGGGAGGAGACCCAGTACTTC	CASSHHGQGPREETQYF
TRBV30	NA	few	TRBJ1-1	TGTGCCAGAAACACAGGGAACACTGAAGCTTTCTTT	CARNTGNTEAFF
TRBV7-9	NA	NA	TRBJ1-1	TGTGCCAGCAGCGGACTAGGAGGGGTGAACACTGAAGCTTTCTTT	CASSGLGGVNTEAFF
TRBV6-5	TRBD2	once	TRBJ2-5	TGTGCCAGCAGTTACTCGGGAGGTAGCGGGAGAAAGACCCAGTACTTC	CASSYSGGSGRKTQYF
TRBV11-3	NA	NA	TRBJ2-3	TGTGCCAGCAGCTCTAGGACTTATTCTTACACAGATACGCAGTATTTT	CASSSRTYSYTDTQYF